Following are 22 T cell receptor beta chains from one sample sequenced in a study of vaccination and CD4 T cells after COVID-19 (dated 2022 in TCRdb). Per the publication, the time point label means: late sampling 161 to 241 days after vaccination in a few convalescent patients. The treatment or condition label, read with the paper, signifies: approximately 10-day PBMC culture with coronavirus spike peptide pools or control peptides (ViraFEST assay). The antigens of these receptors remain unknown. Libraries were built with PCR. Sequenced using an Illumina iSeq 100. TCR sequencing of DNA from cultured CD4+ T cells used the Oncomine TCR Beta short-read assay at the Johns Hopkins FTIC core. TCRdb cleaned the public reads at Q25 with fastp, built clones with MiXCR and kept in-frame beta chains. Records with the same CDR3 protein are collapsed into one entry carrying the most frequent genes and DNA. The sample records around 23,000 distinct CDR3 sequences, about 40% of which are singletons. Around 4.9% of the sample comes from the top ten.

The sequencing used CD4+ T cells from blood, cultured in vitro, collected about 7 months after SARS-CoV-2 vaccination. These receptors all come from a human donor who had recovered from COVID-19.

The V and J genes are TRBV27 and TRBJ2-5; tentative D call: TRBD1 (5 bases). This CDR3 spans 13 amino acids. V was cut by 2 bases and J by 5 bases, with 9 bases left in between. Germline values: CDR1 MNHEY, CDR2 SMNVEV (reference sequence). CDR3 sequence (DNA): TGTGCCAGCAGTTTAGACAGTTCGGAGACCCAGTACTTC. It translates to CASSLDSSETQYF.

V and J are TRBV20-1 and TRBJ2-2; TRBD1 might be the D (6 bases). CDR1 is DFQATT, CDR2 SNEGSKA, per germline (reference sequence). The CDR3 totals 13 residues. The V gene lost 7 bases and the J gene lost 7 bases, with 16 bases spanning the gap. The CDR3 sequence is CSVGARIGGELFF. CDR3 sequence (DNA): TGCAGTGTGGGGGCGCGAATCGGCGGGGAGCTGTTTTTT.

The chain uses TRBV20-1 and TRBJ2-7; D unclear. The CDR3 runs 14 residues. Trimming removed 6 bases at V and 5 bases at J, with 20 bases between. Germline lookup yields CDR1 DFQATT and CDR2 SNEGSKA (reference sequence). CDR3 amino acids: CSALQDAKENEQYF. CDR3 nucleotides: TGCAGTGCGCTACAAGATGCTAAAGAAAACGAGCAGTACTTC.

This clonotype was seen only a few times. V is TRBV2 and J is TRBJ2-5; tentatively, D is TRBD1 (5 bases). Trimming took 9 bases from V and 5 from J, leaving 16 bases between them. Per germline, CDR1 SNHLY and CDR2 FYNNEI. The CDR3 runs to 13 residues. As DNA, the CDR3 is TGTGCCAGTTGGGGCGGTGGTAGGGAGACCCAGTACTTC. It is translated as CASWGGGRETQYF. Full variable domain (outside the CDR3, taken from reference TRBV2 and TRBJ2-5): EPEVTQTPSHQVTQMGQEVILRCVPISNHLYFYWYRQILGQKVEFLVSFYNNEISEKSEIFDDQFSVERPDGSNFTLKIRSTKLEDSAMYFCASWGGGRETQYFGPGTRLLVL.

V gene TRBV19 combines with J gene TRBJ1-5; D gene uncertain. V lost 4 bases, J lost 3 bases, and 13 bases lay in between. Germline V gene lookup returns CDR1 LNHDA and CDR2 SQIVND (reference sequence). The CDR3 sequence is 15 residues long. As DNA, the CDR3 is TGTGCCAGTAGTACAGGACGCGGAAACAATCAGCCCCAGCATTTT. Translated: CASSTGRGNNQPQHF.

The chain carries TRBV20-1 and TRBJ2-1; 10 nucleotides match TRBD2. CDR3 length equals 15 residues. J lost 2 bases, V lost 3 bases, and 4 bases had no gene match. Germline CDR1 reads DFQATT; CDR2 reads SNEGSKA (reference sequence). CDR3 DNA: TGCAGTGCTAGTTCTAGCGGGAGCCCCTACAATGAGCAGTTCTTC. Translating it yields CSASSSGSPYNEQFF.

This clonotype was detected a few times. The chain recombines TRBV19 with TRBJ1-5, with 9 bases aligning to TRBD1. The CDR3 covers 16 residues. The junction had 11 bases not matched to a gene; V was cut back by 7 bases and J by 4 bases. CDR1 is LNHDA, CDR2 SQIVND, per germline (reference sequence). CDR3 in amino acids: CASTSDRGRKNQPQHF. The CDR3 nucleotides are TGTGCCAGTACCTCGGACAGGGGACGGAAAAATCAGCCCCAGCATTTT.

The chain couples TRBV6-1 to TRBJ1-1; 7 nucleotides match TRBD1. After removal of 5 bases from V and 6 bases from J, the junction contained 15 bases not matched to a gene. This CDR3 has 16 amino acids. Germline CDR1 MNHNS, CDR2 SASEGT. As DNA, the CDR3 is TGTGCCAGCAGTCGGGGTTATAGGACAGGCGGCGCTGAAGCTTTCTTT. It is translated as CASSRGYRTGGAEAFF.

This rearrangement joins TRBV6-1 to TRBJ1-1; D is unresolved. The ends were cut back, 8 bases at V and 2 bases at J, with 12 bases in the middle. This CDR3 has 13 residues. Germline V gene data show CDR1 as MNHNS and CDR2 as SASEGT. The CDR3 here is CASRKIHNTEAFF. The CDR3 coding sequence is TGTGCCAGCCGGAAAATACATAACACTGAAGCTTTCTTT.

The genes are TRBV7-9 and TRBJ1-5, with TRBD1 matching 11 bases. The CDR3 is made up of 17 amino acids. CDR1 is SEHNR and CDR2 is FQNEAQ in the germline V gene (reference sequence). The ends lost 8 bases at V and 1 base at J; junction bases unmatched: 10. This CDR3 is CASSGWTGGLSNQPQHF. The DNA for the CDR3 is TGTGCCAGCTCAGGCTGGACAGGGGGCCTGAGCAATCAGCCCCAGCATTTT.

The chain employs TRBV19 and TRBJ1-2; the D gene is possibly TRBD1 (5 bases). The CDR3 contains 14 residues. Germline V lookup: CDR1 LNHDA, CDR2 SQIVND (reference sequence). V lost 0 bases to trimming and J lost 5 bases, with 10 bases between them. The CDR3 coding sequence is TGTGCCAGTAGTATAGAATGGGGCCTGTATGGCTACACCTTC. Its protein is CASSIEWGLYGYTF.

This chain links TRBV28 with TRBJ1-5, with a weak D call TRBD1 (5 bases). Per germline, CDR1 MDHEN and CDR2 SYDVKM. Trimming cost V 2 bases and J 1 base, with 9 bases left between them. This CDR3 spans 15 amino acids. The CDR3 reads CASSLGTSSNQPQHF. CDR3 sequence (DNA): TGTGCCAGCAGTTTAGGGACGTCGAGCAATCAGCCCCAGCATTTT. Full variable domain (outside the CDR3, taken from reference TRBV28 and TRBJ1-5): DVKVTQSSRYLVKRTGEKVFLECVQDMDHENMFWYRQDPGLGLRLIYFSYDVKMKEKGDIPEGYSVSREKKERFSLILESASTNQTSMYLCASSLGTSSNQPQHFGDGTRLSIL.

DNA of the CDR3: TGTGCCAGCAGCTGGGCACGGGGGGCCTCCCTCACTGAAGCTTTCTTT. As protein: CASSWARGASLTEAFF. V usage is TRBV7-9 and J usage is TRBJ1-1, with a possible D match to TRBD1 (6 bases). Deletions cut 4 bases from V and 4 bases from J, with 19 bases between. Germline CDR1 SEHNR, CDR2 FQNEAQ (reference sequence). CDR3 size: 16 residues.

This clonotype appeared a few times. The rearrangement links TRBV27 to TRBJ2-5; the D is unclear. Germline V lookup: CDR1 MNHEY, CDR2 SMNVEV (reference sequence). V lost 6 bases and J lost 5, with 10 bases in between. The length of the CDR3 is 12 residues. This chain's CDR3 is CASRDRSETQYF. The CDR3 DNA sequence: TGTGCCAGCAGGGATAGATCGGAGACCCAGTACTTC.

V is TRBV7-9 and J is TRBJ1-4; D is possibly TRBD1 (5 bases). V lost 1 base, J lost 4 bases, and 13 bases lay in between. The CDR3 sequence is 16 residues long. The V gene's germline CDR1 is SEHNR and CDR2 FQNEAQ (reference sequence). The CDR3 loop reads CASSLGYRDLNEKLFF. The CDR3 bases are TGTGCCAGCAGCTTAGGGTACCGGGACCTTAATGAAAAACTGTTTTTT.

This chain uses TRBV12-3 or TRBV12-4 with TRBJ2-3; TRBD2 is a possible D gene (6 bases). The CDR3 runs 14 residues. V lost 2 bases, J lost 3 bases, and 9 bases lay in between. CDR3 loop: CASSLQGGTDTQYF. DNA for the CDR3: TGTGCCAGCAGTTTACAGGGAGGAACAGATACGCAGTATTTT.

The rearrangement links TRBV30 to TRBJ2-2; D is ambiguous. Germline assignment: CDR1 GTSNPN and CDR2 SVGIG (reference sequence). V shed 0 bases and J shed 1 base, with 9 bases lying between them. This CDR3 contains 15 residues. The CDR3 DNA follows: TGTGCCTGGAGTGTAATGTCAGGGAACACCGGGGAGCTGTTTTTT. Translation gives CAWSVMSGNTGELFF.

The rearrangement uses TRBV10-2 and TRBJ2-5, with a possible D match to TRBD2 (6 bases). This CDR3 region has 13 residues. CDR1 is WSHSY and CDR2 is SAAADI in the germline V gene. The V end lost 9 bases, the J end lost 5 bases, and 16 bases lay between the germline ends. In DNA form, the CDR3 reads TGCGCCAGTCTCGAGGCGGGGCGCGAGACCCAGTACTTC. Protein product: CASLEAGRETQYF.

The rearrangement joins TRBV19 to TRBJ2-1; 10 nucleotides agree with TRBD1. CDR1 is LNHDA and CDR2 is SQIVND in the germline V gene (reference sequence). V was pared by 6 bases and J by 8 bases, with 7 bases of the junction left unmatched. The CDR3 contains 14 residues. This CDR3 reads CASSRTGGLYEQFF. The CDR3 DNA reads as TGTGCCAGTAGCCGGACAGGGGGTCTATATGAGCAGTTCTTC.

In its sample, this clonotype was seen a few times. This chain links TRBV6-1 with TRBJ1-5, with D perhaps TRBD1 (5 bases). The CDR3 extends over 16 amino acids. V lost 5 bases, J lost 7 bases, and 21 bases lay in between. The germline gives CDR1 MNHNS, CDR2 SASEGT. Here the CDR3 DNA reads TGTGCCAGCAGTCCGCGGGACGGATCCTTTGGACAGCCCCAGCATTTT. Encoded protein: CASSPRDGSFGQPQHF.

This clonotype was counted a few times. J is TRBJ2-7 and V is TRBV6-1, with 7 bases fitting TRBD1. CDR3 length: 14 residues. Unmatched junction bases numbered 6, after V lost 5 bases and J lost 2 bases. The germline CDR1 and CDR2 sequences are MNHNS and SASEGT. CDR3 DNA: TGTGCCAGCAGTCCGACAGGGAATCCCTACGAGCAGTACTTC. The encoded protein is CASSPTGNPYEQYF.

This clonotype was observed a few times. This chain connects TRBV20-1 to TRBJ1-6; 7 bases align to TRBD1. CDR1 is DFQATT, CDR2 SNEGSKA, per germline (reference sequence). The CDR3 totals 15 residues. V shed 3 bases and J 6 bases; nucleotides not matched to a gene: 8. The CDR3 region is CSARPPDRPNSPLHF. The CDR3 DNA follows: TGCAGTGCTAGGCCCCCGGACAGGCCTAATTCACCCCTCCACTTT.